The 2 T cell receptor beta chains below come from one sample, sequenced in a study of T-cell memory formation after mild COVID-19. Each CDR3 protein gets one entry after TCRdb re-called the 5' RACE reads with MiXCR. This table holds 150,000 to 200,000 distinct CDR3 sequences, around a fifth found once. Material: PBMCs or a T cell subset sorted from them (not recorded which). The receptors were gathered from an adult woman who had mild COVID-19 (a few samples of this study predate the infection). Cell type and time point are not known.

This clonotype came up a few times. The chain combines TRBV5-1 with TRBJ2-3; TRBD1 aligns across 11 bases. V gave up 4 bases and J gave up 3 bases; unmatched junction bases: 4. Germline CDR1 and CDR2: SGHRS and YFSETQ. CDR3 length equals 15 residues. The CDR3 protein is CASSPGQGATDTQYF. The CDR3 DNA reads TGCGCCAGCAGCCCAGGACAGGGGGCAACAGATACGCAGTATTTT.

This clonotype showed up just a few times. The chain joins TRBV15 to TRBJ2-1; D is possibly TRBD2 (5 bases). The CDR3 totals 15 residues. V was pared by 3 bases and J by 3 bases, with 12 bases between. Germline loops: CDR1 LNHNV, CDR2 YYDKDF (reference sequence). For the CDR3, the DNA is TGTGCCACCAGCAGCGCCACCGCGGGCTACAATGAGCAGTTCTTC. Its protein product is CATSSATAGYNEQFF.